The 8 T cell receptor beta chains given below trace back to one sample, sequenced in a study of shared clonotypes between healthy human individuals. The method was immunoSEQ multiplex PCR; TCRdb's version includes in-frame clones alone and lacks a portion of them. The sample carries approximately 1.4 million clones, under 99% recorded once. The sequenced sample consisted of naive CD4+ T cells sorted from blood. As for subset: CD45RA+ positively selected. Receptors originate from a man between 25 and 39 years old in good health.

This clone was picked up one time. This rearrangement joins TRBV5-1 to TRBJ1-3, with D tentatively TRBD1 (5 bases). The CDR3 is 14 amino acids. The V end was cut by 4 bases, the J end by 4 bases, with 12 bases between. The germline CDR1 and CDR2 sequences are SGHRS and YFSETQ. In DNA form, the CDR3 reads TGCGCCAGCAGCATAGGGACGCCGGGAAACACCATATATTTT. Translating it yields CASSIGTPGNTIYF.

V is TRBV6-1 and J is TRBJ2-1; D gene unclear. Trimming took off 5 bases at V and 6 bases at J, with 17 bases between the two ends. CDR1 MNHNS and CDR2 SASEGT come from the germline V gene. The CDR3 covers 15 residues. CDR3 region: CASSPLGSSINEQFF. The CDR3 bases are TGTGCCAGCAGTCCGCTAGGATCCTCCATCAATGAGCAGTTCTTC.

The V and J genes are TRBV5-8 and TRBJ1-3; D unclear. Germline CDR1 SGHTS, CDR2 YDEGEE. Trimming stripped 2 bases from V and 4 bases from J, with 10 bases between. CDR3 length: 14 residues. The CDR3 reads CASSFRGQGNTIYF. The CDR3 bases are TGTGCCAGCAGCTTTAGAGGCCAGGGAAACACCATATATTTT. Combining the CDR3 with reference TRBV5-8 and TRBJ1-3 gives the whole variable domain EAGVTQSPTHLIKTRGQQATLRCSPISGHTSVYWYQQALGLGLQFLLWYDEGEERNRGNFPPRFSGRQFPNYSSELNVNALELEDSALYLCASSFRGQGNTIYFGEGSWLTVV.

The V call is TRBV6-5, the J call TRBJ1-2; D might be TRBD1 (6 bases). Germline V gene data show CDR1 as MNHEY and CDR2 as SVGAGI. V was pared by 5 bases and J by 5 bases, with 12 bases between. The CDR3 runs to 13 residues. The CDR3 sequence is CASSRQQGYGYTF. The CDR3 DNA follows: TGTGCCAGCAGTAGACAACAGGGTTATGGCTACACCTTC.

The chain has TRBV7-2 and TRBJ1-3; TRBD1 matches at 7 bases. The V gene's germline CDR1 is SGHTA and CDR2 FQGNSA. The CDR3 loop spans 17 amino acids. The J segment lost 2 bases and the V segment lost 1 base, leaving 8 bases of the junction unmatched. This CDR3 is CASSLGAGGFAGNTIYF. For the CDR3, the DNA is TGTGCCAGCAGCTTAGGGGCAGGGGGATTCGCTGGAAACACCATATATTTT.

V is TRBV18 and J is TRBJ2-7; 12 bases fit TRBD2. The V gene end was trimmed by 3 bases and the J gene end by 4 bases; junction bases not matched to a gene: 10. Germline assignment: CDR1 KGHSH and CDR2 LQKENI. The CDR3 totals 17 residues. CDR3 DNA sequence: TGTGCCAGCTCACCGGTGGCTAGCGGGAGGGTTTTGTACGAGCAGTACTTC. Its translation: CASSPVASGRVLYEQYF.

The genes are TRBV29-1 and TRBJ2-3; D gene unclear. CDR3 length: 11 amino acids. Germline V gene sequence: CDR1 SQVTM, CDR2 ANQGSEA. V was clipped by 6 bases and J by 0 bases, with 4 bases between them. CDR3 amino acids: CSVRSTDTQYF. The DNA of the CDR3 is TGCAGCGTCCGGAGCACAGATACGCAGTATTTT.

This clone was seen just once. This sequence joins TRBV7-6 and TRBJ2-5; either TRBD1 or TRBD2 may fit D (6 bases each). The germline V gene encodes CDR1 SGHVS and CDR2 FNYEAQ. The CDR3 has 13 residues. The V end lost 6 bases, the J end lost 5 bases, and 13 bases lay between the germline ends. CDR3 DNA: TGTGCCAGCAGACGGGGGCGCGTGGAGACCCAGTACTTC. The encoded protein is CASRRGRVETQYF.